Shown below are 8 T cell receptor beta chains from a single sample sequenced in a study of post-analysis software for immune sequencing data (dated by TCRdb to between 2014 and 2017). The study at large found these results: Patients showed significantly higher frequencies than controls for 4 or 5 TRBV segments, among them TRBV5-6, TRBV5-1 and TRBV20-1.

Antigen specificity for these receptors is unknown. Preparation of the library involved PCR. The sequencer was an Illumina HiSeq 2500. Unique molecular identifiers were incorporated into TCR beta cDNA libraries to reduce PCR and sequencing biases. The raw public reads went through TCRdb reprocessing: fastp at Q25, MiXCR clone calling, in-frame beta chains kept. Identical CDR3 protein sequences are pooled into one entry, listed with their most common genes and DNA. The sample table records around 700,000 distinct CDR3 sequences; roughly three fifths of these occur just once. The ten largest clonotypes hold approximately 10% of the sample. The sequenced sample consisted of blood. The receptors derive from a girl aged 2 to 10 with multiple sclerosis.

The chain is built from TRBV3-1 and TRBJ2-1; TRBD1 agrees at 10 bases. From germline, CDR1 is LGHDT and CDR2 YNNKEL (reference sequence). CDR3 length: 17 residues. J lost 5 bases, V lost 0 bases, and 7 bases had no gene match. Here the CDR3 reads CASSQEVAGTGDNEQFF. The CDR3 coding sequence is TGTGCCAGCAGCCAAGAAGTTGCCGGGACAGGGGACAATGAGCAGTTCTTC.

This clonotype was picked up a small number of times. The V gene is TRBV7-2, the J gene TRBJ2-1; D tentatively reads TRBD1 or TRBD2 (6 bases each). V was clipped by 2 bases and J by 7 bases, with 18 bases between them. Germline V lookup: CDR1 SGHTA, CDR2 FQGNSA. The CDR3 sequence is 16 residues long. CDR3 loop: CASSLKLGGYENEQFF. In DNA, the CDR3 is TGTGCCAGCAGCTTAAAATTGGGGGGCTACGAGAATGAGCAGTTCTTC.

The chain is built from TRBV12-3 or TRBV12-4 and TRBJ1-2; D ambiguous. V was trimmed by 1 base and J by 7 bases, leaving 7 bases between them. The CDR3 covers 12 residues. The CDR3 DNA reads as TGTGCCAGCAGTTTAGAGAGGGCTGGCTACACCTTC. As protein: CASSLERAGYTF.

The chain has TRBV6-5 and TRBJ2-3, with D possibly matching TRBD2 (6 bases). The CDR3 contains 15 residues. V was trimmed by 5 bases and J by 4 bases, leaving 16 bases between them. Germline CDR1 is MNHEY and CDR2 is SVGAGI. The CDR3 protein is CASSPGGSHADTQYF. CDR3 sequence (DNA): TGTGCCAGCAGTCCTGGGGGGTCCCACGCAGATACGCAGTATTTT.

This chain connects TRBV6-5 to TRBJ2-4; a weak D match, TRBD1 (5 bases). The CDR3 covers 14 residues. Trimming took off 7 bases at V and 2 bases at J, with 12 bases between the two ends. Germline CDR1 is MNHEY and CDR2 is SVGAGI. The DNA of the CDR3 is TGTGCCAGCACCGCTAGGGGAACCAAAAACATTCAGTACTTC. Its protein product is CASTARGTKNIQYF.

The chain carries TRBV4-3 and TRBJ2-3; unclear D gene. The CDR3 extends over 13 amino acids. Germline CDR1 and CDR2: LGHNA and YSLEER. Trimming took off 3 bases at V and 3 bases at J, with 7 bases between the two ends. CDR3 loop: CASSQERTDTQYF. The CDR3 DNA sequence: TGCGCCAGCAGCCAGGAACGGACAGATACGCAGTATTTT.

The chain carries TRBV10-2 and TRBJ1-1; D not resolved. This CDR3 contains 15 residues. Germline V CDR1 and CDR2: WSHSY, SAAADI. V dropped 3 bases and J dropped 0 bases, with 11 bases sitting between them. The CDR3 coding sequence is TGCGCCAGCAGTGACGAGGGAACCTTGAACACTGAAGCTTTCTTT. This encodes CASSDEGTLNTEAFF.

A few counts support this clonotype. The rearrangement joins TRBV3-1 to TRBJ1-2, with TRBD1 identical over 12 bases. Germline assignment: CDR1 LGHDT and CDR2 YNNKEL (reference sequence). CDR3 length: 15 residues. With 4 bases clipped from V and 6 bases from J, the junction kept 6 bases outside the gene matches. In DNA, the CDR3 is TGTGCCAGCAGCCCCCCGGGACAGGGGGCCAATGGCTACACCTTC. Its protein product is CASSPPGQGANGYTF.